This TCR beta chain is drawn from a study of blood T cell repertoires in COVID-19. Study as a whole: Specimens from acute and convalescent COVID-19 originated in the United States, Italy and Spain. PBMCs, B-cell-depleted T cells, or T cells were the source of the cDNA or gDNA that made up the material.

Authors' processing steps: Amplification of reference gene primers was used by the study to estimate nucleated cell counts. Profiled with immunoSEQ multiplex PCR; TCRdb holds only in-frame clones, not every one. That table furnishes V, J and clone size, whereas the DNA furnished D and trimming. The sample records 150,000 or so clones, 85% to 90% being singletons. V was shortened by 4 bases and J by 8 bases, with 12 bases between the two germline ends. This CDR3 has 12 amino acids. CDR1 SGHKS and CDR2 YYEKEE come from the germline V gene (reference sequence). The rearrangement joins TRBV5-5 to TRBJ1-2; possible D gene TRBD1, 5 bases. The source is a man in his sixties with active or convalescent COVID-19. Sequenced input: peripheral blood. CDR3 loop: CASSHRGSGYTF. For the CDR3, the DNA is TGTGCCAGCAGCCACCGGGGGTCGGGCTACACCTTC. The variable domain in full, with the rest retrieved from reference TRBV5-5 and TRBJ1-2, is DAGVTQSPTHLIKTRGQQVTLRCSPISGHKSVSWYQQVLGQGPQFIFQYYEKEERGRGNFPDRFSARQFPNYSSELNVNALLLGDSALYLCASSHRGSGYTFGSGTRLTVV.